The text below deals with one TCR beta chain. As yet, its antigen is unknown. Produced via immunoSEQ multiplex PCR; TCRdb's table is partial and in-frame only. The sample contains tens of thousands of clones, 88% of which appear only once. This entry comes from a study of OX40 agonist ivuxolimab in advanced cancers. Study information: The study treated patients with ivuxolimab, an agonistic anti-OX40 (CD134) antibody. Patients were infused with ivuxolimab every 2 weeks at 0.01 to 10 mg/kg. Partial responses, seen in three patients, involved one hepatocellular carcinoma and two cutaneous melanomas.

Study-level findings and limits: At doses 0.1 to 3.0 mg/kg, CD4+ and CD8+ clones expanded.

V lost 1 base, J lost 3 bases, and 10 bases lay in between. CDR1 LGHNA and CDR2 YSLEER come from the germline V gene. The CDR3 contains 14 residues. The TCR comes from an adult with an advanced solid tumor such as melanoma, head and neck, liver or kidney cancer. The source was CD4+ or CD8+ T cells sorted from blood, collected in a trial of the OX40 agonist ivuxolimab. This rearrangement joins TRBV4-3 to TRBJ2-7, with D possibly called TRBD1 or TRBD2 (5 bases each). This CDR3 reads CASSQGGYGYEQYF. For the CDR3, the DNA is TGCGCCAGCAGCCAAGGGGGGTACGGCTACGAGCAGTACTTC.